This T cell receptor (beta chain) appears in the sequencing data of a study of OX40 agonist ivuxolimab in advanced cancers. Study details: In this cohort, patients received ivuxolimab, an agonistic anti-OX40 (CD134) antibody. The dose-escalation cohort was around 83% male, with a mean age of around 60 years, ranging about 20 to 85. Anti-PD-1, anti-PD-L1 or anti-CTLA-4 therapy given earlier was allowed, and 35% to 50% had some.

Measured with immunoSEQ multiplex PCR; TCRdb has only the in-frame clones, and not every one. The table includes some 30,000 clones, about 90% detected once. Patients were ineligible given autoimmune disease history or systemic immunosuppression. Germline CDR1 LNHDA, CDR2 SQIVND (reference sequence). Trimming cost V 5 bases and J 3 bases, with 14 bases left between them. This CDR3 comprises 14 residues. Sequenced material: CD4+ or CD8+ T cells sorted from blood, taken in a trial of the OX40 agonist ivuxolimab. The chain uses TRBV19 and TRBJ2-7; maybe TRBD1 (5 bases). The receptor was isolated from an adult with an advanced solid tumor such as melanoma, head and neck, liver or kidney cancer. DNA of the CDR3: TGTGCCAGTAGTCCGACAGTTAGTATCTACGAGCAGTACTTC. Its translation: CASSPTVSIYEQYF.